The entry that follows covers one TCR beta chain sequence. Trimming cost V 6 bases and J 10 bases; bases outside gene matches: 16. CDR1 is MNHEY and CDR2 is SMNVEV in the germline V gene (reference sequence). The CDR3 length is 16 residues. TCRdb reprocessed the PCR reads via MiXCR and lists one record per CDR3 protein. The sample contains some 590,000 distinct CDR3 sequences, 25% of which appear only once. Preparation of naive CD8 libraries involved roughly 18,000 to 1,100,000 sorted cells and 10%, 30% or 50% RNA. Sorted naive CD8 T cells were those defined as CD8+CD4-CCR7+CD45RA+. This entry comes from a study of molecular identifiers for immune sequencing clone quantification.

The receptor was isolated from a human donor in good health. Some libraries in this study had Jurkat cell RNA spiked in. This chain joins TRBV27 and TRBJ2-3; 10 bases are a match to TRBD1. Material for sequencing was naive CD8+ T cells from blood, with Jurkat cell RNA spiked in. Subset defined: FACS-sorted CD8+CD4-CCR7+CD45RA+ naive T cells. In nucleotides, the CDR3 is TGTGCCAGCAGCTCGGAGCCGGGACAGGGGTCCTTACCGCAGTATTTT. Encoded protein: CASSSEPGQGSLPQYF.